Following are 12 T cell receptor beta chains from one sample sequenced in a study of cytomegalovirus exposure and HLA in healthy donors. Vbeta (60) and Jbeta (13) primers were used in the PCR. Produced via immunoSEQ multiplex PCR; TCRdb's table is partial and in-frame only. The repertoire holds 30,000 to 45,000 clones, with about 79% as singletons. Sequencing was done on a sample of PBMCs. The receptors derive from a woman younger than 30 in good health and CMV-seronegative.

The genes are TRBV15 and TRBJ2-1; 8 bases line up with TRBD2. The CDR3 contains 15 residues. After removal of 4 bases from V and 5 bases from J, the junction contained 7 bases not matched to a gene. The germline V gene has CDR1 LNHNV and CDR2 YYDKDF (reference sequence). Here the CDR3 reads CATSKPLAADNEQFF. Here the CDR3 DNA reads TGTGCCACCAGCAAGCCACTAGCGGCTGACAATGAGCAGTTCTTC.

This clone came up a few times. This chain uses TRBV7-9 with TRBJ2-7; 8 positions agree with TRBD1. The CDR3 has 15 residues. V shed 4 bases, J shed 3 bases, and the junction held 8 bases outside the gene matches. Germline assignment: CDR1 SEHNR and CDR2 FQNEAQ (reference sequence). The chain's CDR3 is CASSSGQGPIYEQYF. The CDR3 DNA reads as TGTGCCAGCAGCTCCGGACAGGGCCCGATCTACGAGCAGTACTTC.

The chain couples TRBV18 to TRBJ2-7; perhaps TRBD1 as D (5 bases). The germline CDR1 and CDR2 sequences are KGHSH and LQKENI. The CDR3 is 14 residues long. Trimming pared 0 bases from V and 2 bases from J, leaving 8 bases between. The CDR3, as DNA: TGTGCCAGCTCACCACCGGGGCAGCCCTACGAGCAGTACTTC. Translation gives CASSPPGQPYEQYF. The variable domain in full, completed from reference TRBV18 and TRBJ2-7, reads NAGVMQNPRHLVRRRGQEARLRCSPMKGHSHVYWYRQLPEEGLKFMVYLQKENIIDESGMPKERFSAEFPKEGPSILRIQQVVRGDSAAYFCASSPPGQPYEQYFGPGTRLTVT.

This clone was seen a few times. As DNA, the CDR3 is TGTGCCGGCTCAGGACAGCTAAAGTCTGGGGCCAACGTCCTGACTTTC. The encoded protein is CAGSGQLKSGANVLTF. The chain is built from TRBV28 and TRBJ2-6; D is perhaps TRBD1 (6 bases). V dropped 11 bases and J dropped 1 base, with 18 bases sitting between them. CDR1 and CDR2 (germline): MDHEN, SYDVKM. The CDR3 is 16 amino acids.

This chain connects TRBV18 to TRBJ1-1; TRBD1 might be the D (6 bases). CDR1 is KGHSH and CDR2 is LQKENI in the germline V gene. V lost 3 bases to trimming and J lost 2 bases, with 10 bases between them. The CDR3 sequence is 14 residues long. CDR3 amino acids: CASSPKDSNTEAFF. The CDR3 DNA reads TGTGCCAGCTCACCCAAGGACAGCAACACTGAAGCTTTCTTT.

The rearrangement links TRBV11-1 to TRBJ2-5; unclear D gene. Between the trimmed V and J ends, which lost 6 bases and 2 bases, there was a span of 10 bases. This CDR3 is built from 13 residues. Germline-derived CDR1 and CDR2 are SGHAT and FQDESV (reference sequence). CDR3 region: CASSQTLQETQYF. The CDR3 DNA follows: TGTGCCAGCAGTCAGACACTTCAAGAGACCCAGTACTTC.

V and J are TRBV9 and TRBJ2-5, with a weak D call TRBD1 (6 bases). Germline V lookup: CDR1 SGDLS, CDR2 YYNGEE. V was clipped by 4 bases and J by 5 bases, with 18 bases between them. The CDR3 contains 15 residues. CDR3 in amino acids: CASSPRPQGWETQYF. Written as DNA, the CDR3 is TGTGCCAGCAGCCCACGGCCACAGGGTTGGGAGACCCAGTACTTC.

V usage is TRBV7-9 and J usage is TRBJ2-7; 7 nucleotides line up with TRBD1. The CDR3 covers 14 residues. V lost 3 bases to trimming and J lost 0 bases; unmatched junction nucleotides: 2. CDR1 SEHNR and CDR2 FQNEAQ come from the germline V gene (reference sequence). CDR3 amino acids: CASSLGDSSYEQYF. In nucleotides, the CDR3 is TGTGCCAGCAGCTTGGGGGACAGCTCCTACGAGCAGTACTTC. Together with reference TRBV7-9 and TRBJ2-7, the CDR3 gives the full variable domain: DTGVSQNPRHKITKRGQNVTFRCDPISEHNRLYWYRQTLGQGPEFLTYFQNEAQLEKSRLLSDRFSAERPKGSFSTLEIQRTEQGDSAMYLCASSLGDSSYEQYFGPGTRLTVT.

The DNA for the CDR3 is TGTGCCAGCAGTTTGGTGGGAGCTAGCACAGATACGCAGTATTTT. Protein product: CASSLVGASTDTQYF. This chain uses TRBV28 with TRBJ2-3; the D gene is possibly TRBD2 (5 bases). Germline CDR1 and CDR2: MDHEN and SYDVKM. The CDR3 extends over 15 amino acids. Trimming took 3 bases from V and 0 from J, leaving 10 bases between them.

This sequence joins TRBV7-6 and TRBJ2-7, with 7 bases matching TRBD1. CDR1 SGHVS and CDR2 FNYEAQ come from the germline V gene. The CDR3 length is 13 residues. V was clipped by 5 bases and J by 4 bases; unmatched bases: 5. CDR3 protein: CASSRTGGYEQYF. The CDR3 DNA sequence: TGTGCCAGCAGCAGGACAGGCGGTTACGAGCAGTACTTC.

The chain couples TRBV7-2 to TRBJ2-2; 7 bases align to TRBD1. The CDR3 runs 15 residues. Germline lookup yields CDR1 SGHTA and CDR2 FQGNSA. J was trimmed by 2 bases and V by 5 bases; bases with no gene match: 5. The CDR3 region is CASSRQGVNTGELFF. CDR3 sequence (DNA): TGTGCCAGCAGCCGCCAGGGGGTCAACACCGGGGAGCTGTTTTTT.

The rearrangement links TRBV4-3 to TRBJ1-1; a weak D match, TRBD1 (5 bases). The germline V gene has CDR1 LGHNA and CDR2 YSLEER. Trimming took off 7 bases at V and 1 base at J, with 10 bases between the two ends. The CDR3 is 13 residues long. The CDR3 sequence is CASMDTGNTEAFF. The CDR3, as DNA: TGCGCCAGCATGGATACAGGGAACACTGAAGCTTTCTTT.